This T cell receptor beta chain was sequenced for a study of blood T cell repertoires in COVID-19. About the research overall: In each case, the material was cDNA or gDNA derived from T cells, B-cell-depleted T cells, or PBMCs.

The CDR3 loop spans 13 amino acids. V lost 5 bases and J lost 5, with 9 bases in between. Germline V gene lookup returns CDR1 SGHAT and CDR2 FQDESV (reference sequence). This clone appeared a few times. As handled by the study authors: Reference gene primer amplification in the assay estimated nucleated cell counts. TCRdb's table, derived via immunoSEQ multiplex PCR, lists solely in-frame clones and lacks some. V and J calls plus clone size are reproduced from that table; the DNA served to infer D and trimming. The repertoire holds 95,000 to 100,000 clones, more than 80% seen once, with nearly 25% in the top ten.

The rearrangement joins TRBV11-1 to TRBJ2-2; D is possibly TRBD1 (5 bases). What was sequenced was peripheral blood. The source is a human donor in a cohort sampled during active COVID-19. As DNA, the CDR3 is TGTGCCAGCAGCCGACAGAGGACCGGGGAGCTGTTTTTT. As protein: CASSRQRTGELFF.